The rows below give T cell receptor beta chains drawn from one sample of a study of shared clonotypes between healthy human individuals. Generated by immunoSEQ multiplex PCR, the TCRdb table keeps only in-frame clones and is missing some. The repertoire holds around 1.6 million clones, with 98% as singletons. Input material: naive CD4+ T cells sorted from blood. These TCRs come from a young man in good health. The CDR3 runs from the conserved cysteine through the conserved F or W. D genes are given only for firm matches. The size field is filled for only some rows; it gives once, few, many or a size class.

v_call	d_call	j_call	clone_size	cdr3_nt	cdr3_aa
TRBV2	-	TRBJ2-2	once	TGTGCCAGCAGTGAAATGCAGGCAGAACACACCGGGGAGCTGTTTTTT	CASSEMQAEHTGELFF
TRBV2	-	TRBJ2-3	-	TGTGCCAGCAATGAGGGTGGCACAGATACGCAGTATTTT	CASNEGGTDTQYF
TRBV6-6	-	TRBJ1-2	-	TGTGCCAGCAGTTACTCGGACACACCTAACTATGGCTACACCTTC	CASSYSDTPNYGYTF
TRBV4-1	-	TRBJ2-7	-	TGCGCCAGCAGCCAAGGTAGAGAGCAGTACTTC	CASSQGREQYF
TRBV18	-	TRBJ2-2	-	TGTGCCAGCTCACCGGTTGAGAACACCGGGGAGCTGTTTTTT	CASSPVENTGELFF
TRBV6-5	-	TRBJ1-5	once	TGTGCCAGCAGTATGGGACGCTTTCAGCCCCAGCATTTT	CASSMGRFQPQHF
TRBV7-2	TRBD2	TRBJ2-1	-	TGTGCCAGCAGCTTACTAGCGGGTCAATACAATGAGCAGTTCTTC	CASSLLAGQYNEQFF
TRBV20-1	-	TRBJ1-2	-	TGCAGTGCTCGCGGTGGCTATGGCTACACCTTC	CSARGGYGYTF
TRBV28	TRBD2	TRBJ2-3	-	TGTGCCAGCAGTTTAATCGGGAGGGAGGATACGCAGTATTTT	CASSLIGREDTQYF
TRBV11-2	-	TRBJ2-5	-	TGTGCCAGCAGCACCGAGTTCCAGGCACTCCAAGAGACCCAGTACTTC	CASSTEFQALQETQYF
TRBV28	-	TRBJ2-3	-	TGTGCCAGCAGTGTTGGCGGATTGGGTACAGATACGCAGTATTTT	CASSVGGLGTDTQYF
TRBV9	-	TRBJ2-1	-	TGTGCCAGCAGCGCAAGAGGGGGGCTGGTTGGTATCAATGAGCAGTTCTTC	CASSARGGLVGINEQFF
TRBV5-1	TRBD1	TRBJ2-3	-	TGCGCCAGCAGCTTGGGATTAGGGGGCCGCACAGATACGCAGTATTTT	CASSLGLGGRTDTQYF
TRBV11-2	-	TRBJ2-5	-	TGTGCCAGCAGCTTAGCTGGGGTGGAGACCCAGTACTTC	CASSLAGVETQYF
TRBV28	-	TRBJ2-1	-	TGTGCCAGCAGATCAGGGGGGAATGAGCAGTTCTTC	CASRSGGNEQFF
TRBV11-3	-	TRBJ2-7	-	TGTGCCAGCAGCTTAAGAGCCACCTACGAGCAGTACTTC	CASSLRATYEQYF
TRBV29-1	-	TRBJ1-2	-	TGCAGCGTTGACTCCTTGAGCGGGGGCGGGGGCTACACCTTC	CSVDSLSGGGGYTF
TRBV5-1	TRBD2	TRBJ2-1	-	TGCGCCAGCAGCTTGGATCGGGAGGAGGGACGTAGGTACAATGAGCAGTTCTTC	CASSLDREEGRRYNEQFF
TRBV6-1	-	TRBJ2-3	-	TGTGCCAGCAATCGGGCTAGCACAGATACGCAGTATTTT	CASNRASTDTQYF